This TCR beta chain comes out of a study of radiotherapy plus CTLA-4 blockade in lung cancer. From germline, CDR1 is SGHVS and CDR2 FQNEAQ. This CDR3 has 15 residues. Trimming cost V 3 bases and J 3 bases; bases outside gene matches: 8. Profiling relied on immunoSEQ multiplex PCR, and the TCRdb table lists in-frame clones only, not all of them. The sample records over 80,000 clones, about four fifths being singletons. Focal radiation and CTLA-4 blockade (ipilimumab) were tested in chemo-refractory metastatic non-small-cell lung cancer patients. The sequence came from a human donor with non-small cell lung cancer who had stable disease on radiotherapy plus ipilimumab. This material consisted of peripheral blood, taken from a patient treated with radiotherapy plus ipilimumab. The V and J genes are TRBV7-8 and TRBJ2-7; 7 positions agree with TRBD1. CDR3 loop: CASSFSAQGNYEQYF. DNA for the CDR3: TGTGCCAGCAGCTTTAGCGCACAGGGGAACTACGAGCAGTACTTC.